These 27 T cell receptor beta chains were all obtained from the same sample, sequenced in a study of cytomegalovirus exposure and HLA in healthy donors. Amplification used 60 Vbeta primers and 13 Jbeta primers. The protocol was immunoSEQ multiplex PCR, while the TCRdb copy is restricted to in-frame clones and leaves out a portion. The sample's table shows around 210,000 clones. The sample taken for sequencing was PBMCs. Receptors were obtained from a girl aged 2 to 10 in good health and CMV-seropositive.

The rearrangement joins TRBV11-2 to TRBJ2-6; 8 bases agree with TRBD1. V shed 1 base, J shed 7 bases, and the junction held 9 bases outside the gene matches. This CDR3 is built from 17 residues. Germline CDR1 reads SGHAT; CDR2 reads FQNNGV. The DNA of the CDR3 is TGTGCCAGCAGCTTAGTAGAGACAGGGGTAAGAGCCAACGTCCTGACTTTC. Translation gives CASSLVETGVRANVLTF.

On this clone: An end of the junction does not agree with germline; a read error may underlie this. The chain combines TRBV7-7 with TRBJ2-3; 11 nucleotides match TRBD2. Germline V CDR1 and CDR2: SSHAT, FNYEAQ (reference sequence). The CDR3 covers 17 residues. CDR3: CASSPTLAGGPTDTQYF. The CDR3 DNA reads TGTGCTAGCAGCCCTACCTTAGCGGGAGGGCCAACAGATACGCAGTATTTT.

V gene TRBV27 combines with J gene TRBJ2-7; maybe TRBD2 (5 bases). From germline, CDR1 is MNHEY and CDR2 SMNVEV (reference sequence). With 3 bases removed from V and 0 bases from J, the gap between germline ends came to 12 bases. There are 15 residues in the CDR3. CDR3 residues: CASSFVFGVSYEQYF. CDR3 nucleotides: TGTGCCAGCAGTTTTGTTTTCGGGGTCTCCTACGAGCAGTACTTC.

The chain employs TRBV5-6 and TRBJ2-5; 9 nucleotides match TRBD2. The V segment lost 4 bases and the J segment 2 bases; nucleotides outside the gene matches: 6. The CDR3 has 15 amino acids. CDR1 is SGHDT, CDR2 YYEEEE, per germline. The CDR3: CASSLGLAEQETQYF. CDR3 DNA sequence: TGTGCCAGCAGCCTGGGACTAGCAGAACAAGAGACCCAGTACTTC.

The V and J genes are TRBV29-1 and TRBJ2-6; 12 bases align to TRBD2. The trim removed 4 bases at V and 0 bases at J, leaving 7 bases unmatched. The CDR3 loop spans 18 amino acids. Germline CDR1 SQVTM, CDR2 ANQGSEA. For the CDR3, the DNA is TGCAGCGTTGCCCCTCGACTAGCGGGAGACTCTGGGGCCAACGTCCTGACTTTC. This sequence encodes CSVAPRLAGDSGANVLTF. The variable domain in full, completed from reference TRBV29-1 and TRBJ2-6, reads SAVISQKPSRDICQRGTSLTIQCQVDSQVTMMFWYRQQPGQSLTLIATANQGSEATYESGFVIDKFPISRPNLTFSTLTVSNMSPEDSSIYLCSVAPRLAGDSGANVLTFGAGSRLTVL.

The gene calls are TRBV6-5 and TRBJ2-5, with a possible D match to TRBD2 (6 bases). The J call may be incorrect, as the DNA end agrees better with TRBJ2-7. This CDR3 comprises 15 residues. CDR1 MNHEY and CDR2 SVGAGI come from the germline V gene. CDR3 in DNA: TGTGCCAGCAGTTACTCGCCGGCGAGGAGGGACGAGCAGTACTTC. Its translation is CASSYSPARRDEQYF.

This sequence joins TRBV29-1 and TRBJ1-1, with D perhaps TRBD1 (6 bases). V was trimmed by 7 bases and J by 3 bases, leaving 18 bases between them. From germline, CDR1 is SQVTM and CDR2 ANQGSEA. CDR3 size: 14 residues. The CDR3 loop is CSAKFRGGYTEAFF. The CDR3 DNA reads as TGCAGCGCAAAATTCCGAGGGGGATACACTGAAGCTTTCTTT. Full variable domain (outside the CDR3, taken from reference TRBV29-1 and TRBJ1-1): SAVISQKPSRDICQRGTSLTIQCQVDSQVTMMFWYRQQPGQSLTLIATANQGSEATYESGFVIDKFPISRPNLTFSTLTVSNMSPEDSSIYLCSAKFRGGYTEAFFGQGTRLTVV.

The chain uses TRBV30 and TRBJ1-2, with D possibly being TRBD1 (5 bases). The CDR3 sequence is 12 residues long. V lost 4 bases and J 6 bases, leaving 12 bases between the germline ends. Germline V gene sequence: CDR1 GTSNPN, CDR2 SVGIG (reference sequence). CDR3 DNA sequence: TGTGCCTGGACCCAGGGCTATGATGGCTACACCTTC. It encodes CAWTQGYDGYTF.

This rearrangement joins TRBV27 to TRBJ2-7, with 8 bases lining up with TRBD2. The V gene's germline CDR1 is MNHEY and CDR2 SMNVEV (reference sequence). V lost 7 bases to trimming and J lost 4 bases; unmatched junction nucleotides: 12. The CDR3 runs 15 residues. The CDR3 DNA follows: TGTGCCAGCACCTCATTAGCGGGACTGCCTTACGAGCAGTACTTC. Translated, it gives CASTSLAGLPYEQYF.

The chain employs TRBV28 and TRBJ2-1, with 10 bases that match TRBD1. The germline V gene has CDR1 MDHEN and CDR2 SYDVKM. The CDR3 consists of 15 residues. The V and J ends lost 6 bases and 4 bases, in that order; junction bases with no gene match: 6. This CDR3 reads CASSPGQGGYNEQFF. The DNA for the CDR3 is TGTGCCAGCAGCCCCGGACAGGGGGGTTACAATGAGCAGTTCTTC.

The chain joins TRBV18 to TRBJ2-5; 9 bases map to TRBD1. Germline loops: CDR1 KGHSH, CDR2 LQKENI. The trim removed 8 bases at V and 5 bases at J, leaving 3 bases unmatched. The CDR3 spans 12 residues. For the CDR3, the DNA is TGTGCCAGCGGGACAGGGATCGAGACCCAGTACTTC. It codes for CASGTGIETQYF.

This chain joins TRBV27 and TRBJ2-1; D is undetermined. The V end was cut by 5 bases, the J end by 6 bases, with 8 bases between. CDR3 length: 12 amino acids. Germline V gene lookup returns CDR1 MNHEY and CDR2 SMNVEV (reference sequence). CDR3 residues: CASSLFGNEQFF. The CDR3 DNA is TGTGCCAGCAGTCTGTTCGGCAATGAGCAGTTCTTC.

The V and J genes are TRBV2 and TRBJ2-7; 11 bases agree with TRBD2. Germline CDR1 SNHLY, CDR2 FYNNEI. V dropped 6 bases and J dropped 6; count of bases not matched to a gene: 13. This CDR3 region has 16 residues. CDR3 amino acids: CASRVQTSGRGPEQYF. The CDR3, as DNA: TGTGCCAGCAGGGTACAAACTAGCGGGAGAGGGCCCGAGCAGTACTTC.

V usage is TRBV28 and J usage is TRBJ1-2; 8 bases are shared with TRBD1. The junction had 11 bases not matched to a gene; V was cut back by 6 bases and J by 2 bases. CDR3 length: 16 residues. The V gene's germline CDR1 is MDHEN and CDR2 SYDVKM. CDR3 coding DNA: TGTGCCAGCAGACTCGGTCCGGGACAGGAGAACTATGGCTACACCTTC. It translates to CASRLGPGQENYGYTF.

J is TRBJ1-4 and V is TRBV6-5; no reliable D call. This CDR3 region has 16 residues. Germline values: CDR1 MNHEY, CDR2 SVGAGI. The V gene lost 0 bases and the J gene lost 8 bases, with 16 bases spanning the gap. CDR3 protein: CASSYSNFIENEKLFF. The DNA of the CDR3 is TGTGCCAGCAGTTACTCTAATTTTATAGAGAACGAAAAACTGTTTTTT.

The chain recombines TRBV28 with TRBJ1-5, with D possibly being TRBD1 (5 bases). Germline values: CDR1 MDHEN, CDR2 SYDVKM. The CDR3 has 15 amino acids. Trimming shortened V by 2 bases and J by 1 base, and 9 bases separated the two germline ends. CDR3 residues: CASSLTGISNQPQHF. CDR3 DNA: TGTGCCAGCAGTTTAACAGGAATCAGCAATCAGCCCCAGCATTTT.

The chain carries TRBV5-6 and TRBJ1-1; a possible D gene is TRBD1 (6 bases). The CDR3 covers 13 residues. Germline loops: CDR1 SGHDT, CDR2 YYEEEE. The V end lost 0 bases, the J end lost 6 bases, and 9 bases lay between the germline ends. The CDR3: CASSLGRGPEAFF. Here the CDR3 DNA reads TGTGCCAGCAGCTTGGGCAGGGGCCCTGAAGCTTTCTTT.

The V call is TRBV2, the J call TRBJ2-2; a weak D match, TRBD2 (5 bases). The CDR3 consists of 13 residues. With 0 bases removed from V and 6 bases from J, the gap between germline ends came to 5 bases. Germline assignment: CDR1 SNHLY and CDR2 FYNNEI. CDR3 nucleotides: TGTGCCAGCAGTGAAGCGCGGGCCGGGGAGCTGTTTTTT. Residues: CASSEARAGELFF.

The gene calls are TRBV5-4 and TRBJ2-3, with D tentatively TRBD1 (6 bases). The germline V and J ends were trimmed by 4 bases and 3 bases, with 12 bases remaining between them. The CDR3 covers 14 residues. Germline CDR1 is SGHNT and CDR2 is YYREEE (reference sequence). CDR3 amino acids: CASSTDRLTDTQYF. The CDR3 DNA sequence: TGTGCCAGCAGCACGGACAGATTAACAGATACGCAGTATTTT.

The CDR3 nucleotides read TGTGCCAATCAGGGACAGAACCCCTACAATGAGCAGTTCTTC. Residues: CANQGQNPYNEQFF. This rearrangement joins TRBV2 to TRBJ2-1; 7 bases are a match to TRBD1. The germline gives CDR1 SNHLY, CDR2 FYNNEI. With V trimmed by 10 bases and J by 2 bases, 8 bases remained unmatched. The CDR3 has 14 residues.

The V and J genes are TRBV28 and TRBJ2-7; tentatively, D is TRBD1 (6 bases). This CDR3 contains 14 residues. Trimming stripped 2 bases from V and 2 bases from J, with 10 bases between. Per germline, CDR1 MDHEN and CDR2 SYDVKM. CDR3 nucleotides: TGTGCCAGCAGTTTAGGACAGCAACCCTACGAGCAGTACTTC. This translates into CASSLGQQPYEQYF.

The chain uses TRBV4-2 and TRBJ1-1; D remains unclear. CDR3 length: 12 amino acids. Trimming took 0 bases from V and 7 from J, leaving 6 bases between them. CDR1 LGHNA and CDR2 YNFKEQ come from the germline V gene. CDR3 in amino acids: CASSQDRLEAFF. The CDR3 coding sequence is TGTGCCAGCAGCCAAGACCGTCTTGAAGCTTTCTTT.

The CDR3 is CASSADYEQYF. For the CDR3, the DNA is TGCGCCAGCTCTGCAGACTACGAGCAGTACTTC. The chain uses TRBV10-2 and TRBJ2-7; no clear D gene. Per the germline V gene, CDR1 is WSHSY and CDR2 is SAAADI. The CDR3 contains 11 residues. Trimming removed 8 bases from V and 3 bases from J, with 8 bases in between.

The chain carries TRBV5-1 and TRBJ1-4; TRBD1 might be the D (6 bases). CDR3 length equals 16 residues. Germline CDR1 reads SGHRS; CDR2 reads YFSETQ. Trimming took 1 base from V and 0 from J, leaving 10 bases between them. The CDR3 is CASSLSGAATNEKLFF. The CDR3 DNA reads as TGCGCCAGCAGCTTGTCAGGGGCGGCAACTAATGAAAAACTGTTTTTT. The full variable domain, rest sourced from reference TRBV5-1 and TRBJ1-4, is KAGVTQTPRYLIKTRGQQVTLSCSPISGHRSVSWYQQTPGQGLQFLFEYFSETQRNKGNFPGRFSGRQFSNSRSEMNVSTLELGDSALYLCASSLSGAATNEKLFFGSGTQLSVL.

The J gene is TRBJ2-5, the V gene TRBV6-1; D gene uncertain. CDR1 and CDR2 (germline): MNHNS, SASEGT. The V end was cut by 1 base, the J end by 11 bases, with 17 bases between. The CDR3 runs to 14 residues. This CDR3 is CASSEGVLALAQYF. CDR3 nucleotides: TGTGCCAGCAGTGAAGGGGTGTTAGCTCTGGCTCAGTACTTC.

The gene calls are TRBV5-1 and TRBJ2-3, with D maybe TRBD2 (5 bases). V was shortened by 5 bases and J by 4 bases, with 14 bases between the two germline ends. The CDR3 totals 14 residues. Germline-derived CDR1 and CDR2 are SGHRS and YFSETQ. The CDR3 coding sequence is TGCGCCAGCAGGTATCGGGATGGGTCAGATACGCAGTATTTT. It specifies CASRYRDGSDTQYF.

The CDR3 spells CASSVISGSYNEQFF. For the CDR3, the DNA is TGTGCCAGCAGCGTAATAAGCGGCTCCTACAATGAGCAGTTCTTC. The chain combines TRBV9 with TRBJ2-1, with D possibly being TRBD2 (5 bases). V lost 1 base to trimming and J lost 0 bases, with 8 bases between them. The CDR3 runs 15 residues. Germline lookup yields CDR1 SGDLS and CDR2 YYNGEE.